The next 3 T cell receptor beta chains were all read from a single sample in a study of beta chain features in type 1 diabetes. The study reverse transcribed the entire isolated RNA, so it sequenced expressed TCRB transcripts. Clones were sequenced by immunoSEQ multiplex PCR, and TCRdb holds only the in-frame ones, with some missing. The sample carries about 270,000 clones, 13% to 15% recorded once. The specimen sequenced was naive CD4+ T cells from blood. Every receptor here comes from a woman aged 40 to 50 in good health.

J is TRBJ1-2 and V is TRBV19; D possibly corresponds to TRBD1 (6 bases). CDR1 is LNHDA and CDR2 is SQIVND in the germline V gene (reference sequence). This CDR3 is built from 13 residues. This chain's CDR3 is CATNTGYNYGYTF. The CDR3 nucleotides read TGTGCGACCAACACAGGGTACAACTATGGCTACACCTTC.

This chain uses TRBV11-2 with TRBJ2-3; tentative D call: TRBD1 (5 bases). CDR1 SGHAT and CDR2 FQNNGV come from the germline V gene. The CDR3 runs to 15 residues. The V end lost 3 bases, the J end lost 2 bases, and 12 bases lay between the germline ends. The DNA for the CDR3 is TGTGCCAGCAGCTTTACGGATGGGGCCACAGATACGCAGTATTTT. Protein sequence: CASSFTDGATDTQYF.

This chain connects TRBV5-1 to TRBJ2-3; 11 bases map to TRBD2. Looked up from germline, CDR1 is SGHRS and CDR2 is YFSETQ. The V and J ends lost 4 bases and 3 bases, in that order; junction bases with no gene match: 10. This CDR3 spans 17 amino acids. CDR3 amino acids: CASSILTSGVGTDTQYF. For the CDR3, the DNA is TGCGCCAGCAGCATCCTGACTAGCGGGGTGGGAACAGATACGCAGTATTTT.